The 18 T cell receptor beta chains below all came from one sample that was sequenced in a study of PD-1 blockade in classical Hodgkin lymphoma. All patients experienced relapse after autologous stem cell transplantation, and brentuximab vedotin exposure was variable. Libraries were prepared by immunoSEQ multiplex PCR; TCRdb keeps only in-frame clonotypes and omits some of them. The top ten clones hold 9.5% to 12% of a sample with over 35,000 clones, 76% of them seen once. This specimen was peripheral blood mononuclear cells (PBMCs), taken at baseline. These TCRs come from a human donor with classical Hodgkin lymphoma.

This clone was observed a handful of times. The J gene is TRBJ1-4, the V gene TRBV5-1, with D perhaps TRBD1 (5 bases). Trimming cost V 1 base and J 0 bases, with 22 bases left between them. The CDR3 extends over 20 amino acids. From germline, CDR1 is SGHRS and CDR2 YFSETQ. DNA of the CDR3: TGCGCCAGCAGCTTGAGGGGACGGAGGATTACTATCCCAACTAATGAAAAACTGTTTTTT. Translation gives CASSLRGRRITIPTNEKLFF.

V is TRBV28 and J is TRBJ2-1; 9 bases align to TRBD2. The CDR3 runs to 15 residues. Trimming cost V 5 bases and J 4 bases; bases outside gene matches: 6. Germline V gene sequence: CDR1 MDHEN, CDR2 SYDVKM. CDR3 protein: CASSPGTSSYNEQFF. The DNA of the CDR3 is TGTGCCAGCAGTCCCGGGACTAGCTCATACAATGAGCAGTTCTTC.

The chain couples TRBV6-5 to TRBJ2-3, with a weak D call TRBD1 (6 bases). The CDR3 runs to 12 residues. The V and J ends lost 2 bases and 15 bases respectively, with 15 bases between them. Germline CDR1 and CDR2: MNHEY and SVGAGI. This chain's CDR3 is CASSYTGTNPYF. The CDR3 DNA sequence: TGTGCCAGCAGTTACACGGGGACAAACCCCTATTTT.

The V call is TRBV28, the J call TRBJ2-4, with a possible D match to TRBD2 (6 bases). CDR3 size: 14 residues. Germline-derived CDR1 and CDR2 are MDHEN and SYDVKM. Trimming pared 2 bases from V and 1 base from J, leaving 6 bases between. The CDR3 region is CASSLGGAKNIQYF. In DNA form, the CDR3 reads TGTGCCAGCAGTTTAGGGGGGGCCAAAAACATTCAGTACTTC.

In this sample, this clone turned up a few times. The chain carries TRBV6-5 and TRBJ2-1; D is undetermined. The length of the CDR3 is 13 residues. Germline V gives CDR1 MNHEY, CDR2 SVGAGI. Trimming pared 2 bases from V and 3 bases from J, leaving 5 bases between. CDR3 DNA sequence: TGTGCCAGCAGTTACAGCTACTACAATGAGCAGTTCTTC. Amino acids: CASSYSYYNEQFF.

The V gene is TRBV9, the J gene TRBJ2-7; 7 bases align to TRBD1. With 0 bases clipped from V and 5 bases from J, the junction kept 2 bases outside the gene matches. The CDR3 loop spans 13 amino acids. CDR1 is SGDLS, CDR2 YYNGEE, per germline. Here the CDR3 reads CASSVGQGDEQYF. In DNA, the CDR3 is TGTGCCAGCAGCGTAGGACAGGGCGACGAGCAGTACTTC.

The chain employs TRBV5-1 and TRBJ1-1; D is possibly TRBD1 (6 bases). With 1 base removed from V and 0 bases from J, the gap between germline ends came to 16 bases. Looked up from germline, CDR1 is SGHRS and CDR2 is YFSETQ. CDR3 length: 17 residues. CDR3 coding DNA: TGCGCCAGCAGCTTGAGGGACATGGGTCTCCTGAACACTGAAGCTTTCTTT. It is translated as CASSLRDMGLLNTEAFF.

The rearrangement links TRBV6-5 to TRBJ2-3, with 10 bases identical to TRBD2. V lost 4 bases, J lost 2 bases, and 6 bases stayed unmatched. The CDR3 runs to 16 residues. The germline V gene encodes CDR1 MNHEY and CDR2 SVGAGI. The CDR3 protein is CASSSPTSGNTDTQYF. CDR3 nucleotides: TGTGCCAGCAGTTCCCCAACTAGCGGGAACACAGATACGCAGTATTTT.

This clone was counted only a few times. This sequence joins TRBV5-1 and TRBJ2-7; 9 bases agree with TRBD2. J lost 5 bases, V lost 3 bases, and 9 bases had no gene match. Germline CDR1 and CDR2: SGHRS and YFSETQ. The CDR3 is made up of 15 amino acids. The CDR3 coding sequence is TGCGCCAGCAGCTCCACCAGTAGCGGGAGAAACGAGCAGTACTTC. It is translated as CASSSTSSGRNEQYF.

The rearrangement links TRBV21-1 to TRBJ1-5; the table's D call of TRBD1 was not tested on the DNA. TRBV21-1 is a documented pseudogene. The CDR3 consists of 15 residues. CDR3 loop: CASSKDHSLFTPQHF. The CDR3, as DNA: TGTGCCAGCAGCAAAGACCACAGCCTCTTTACGCCCCAGCATTTT.

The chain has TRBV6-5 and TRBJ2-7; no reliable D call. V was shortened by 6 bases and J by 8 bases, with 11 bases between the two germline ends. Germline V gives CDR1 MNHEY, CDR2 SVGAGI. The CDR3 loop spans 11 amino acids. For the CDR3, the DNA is TGTGCCAGCAGCCTGAGACGCCAGCAGTACTTC. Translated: CASSLRRQQYF.

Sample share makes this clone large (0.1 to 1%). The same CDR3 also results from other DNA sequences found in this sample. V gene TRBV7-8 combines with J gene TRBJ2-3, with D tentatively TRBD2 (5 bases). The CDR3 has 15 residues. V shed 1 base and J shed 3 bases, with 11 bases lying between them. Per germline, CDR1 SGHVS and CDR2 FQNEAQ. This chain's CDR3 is CASSLGSGRTDTQYF. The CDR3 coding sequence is TGTGCCAGCAGCTTAGGTAGTGGGAGAACAGATACGCAGTATTTT.

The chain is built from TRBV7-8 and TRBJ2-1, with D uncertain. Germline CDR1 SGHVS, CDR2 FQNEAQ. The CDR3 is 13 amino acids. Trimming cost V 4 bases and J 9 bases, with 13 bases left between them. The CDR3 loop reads CASSSQDHREQFF. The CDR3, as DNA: TGTGCCAGCAGCTCCCAGGACCATCGTGAGCAGTTCTTC.

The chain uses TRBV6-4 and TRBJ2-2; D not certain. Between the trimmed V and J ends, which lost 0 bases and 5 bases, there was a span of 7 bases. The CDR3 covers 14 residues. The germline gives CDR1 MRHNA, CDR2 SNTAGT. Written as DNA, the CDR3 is TGTGCCAGCAGTGACTCGATTAAGACCGGGGAGCTGTTTTTT. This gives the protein CASSDSIKTGELFF.

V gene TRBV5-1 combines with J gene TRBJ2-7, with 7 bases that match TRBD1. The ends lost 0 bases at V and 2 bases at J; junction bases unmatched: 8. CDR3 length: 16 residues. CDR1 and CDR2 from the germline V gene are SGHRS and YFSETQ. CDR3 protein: CASSLESSGTAYEQYF. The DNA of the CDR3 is TGCGCCAGCAGCTTGGAATCTTCTGGGACAGCCTACGAGCAGTACTTC.

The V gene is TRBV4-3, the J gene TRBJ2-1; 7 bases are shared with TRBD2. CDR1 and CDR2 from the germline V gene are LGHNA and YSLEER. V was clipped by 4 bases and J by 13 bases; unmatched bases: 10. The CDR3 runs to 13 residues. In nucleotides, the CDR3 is TGCGCCAGCAGCCGAACTCTTGGCGGGAGTCAGTTCTTC. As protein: CASSRTLGGSQFF.

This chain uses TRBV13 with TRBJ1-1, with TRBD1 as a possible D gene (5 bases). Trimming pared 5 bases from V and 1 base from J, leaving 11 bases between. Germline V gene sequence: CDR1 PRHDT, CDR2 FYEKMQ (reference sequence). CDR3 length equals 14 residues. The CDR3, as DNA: TGTGCCAGCAGCCCGGGGCGCAGGAACACTGAAGCTTTCTTT. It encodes CASSPGRRNTEAFF.

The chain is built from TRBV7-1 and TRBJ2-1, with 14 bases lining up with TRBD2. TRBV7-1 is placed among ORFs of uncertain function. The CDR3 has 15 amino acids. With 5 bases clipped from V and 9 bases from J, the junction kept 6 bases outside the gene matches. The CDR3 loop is CASSRLAGGSSEQFF. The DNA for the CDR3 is TGTGCCAGCAGCCGACTAGCGGGAGGGTCCAGTGAGCAGTTCTTC.